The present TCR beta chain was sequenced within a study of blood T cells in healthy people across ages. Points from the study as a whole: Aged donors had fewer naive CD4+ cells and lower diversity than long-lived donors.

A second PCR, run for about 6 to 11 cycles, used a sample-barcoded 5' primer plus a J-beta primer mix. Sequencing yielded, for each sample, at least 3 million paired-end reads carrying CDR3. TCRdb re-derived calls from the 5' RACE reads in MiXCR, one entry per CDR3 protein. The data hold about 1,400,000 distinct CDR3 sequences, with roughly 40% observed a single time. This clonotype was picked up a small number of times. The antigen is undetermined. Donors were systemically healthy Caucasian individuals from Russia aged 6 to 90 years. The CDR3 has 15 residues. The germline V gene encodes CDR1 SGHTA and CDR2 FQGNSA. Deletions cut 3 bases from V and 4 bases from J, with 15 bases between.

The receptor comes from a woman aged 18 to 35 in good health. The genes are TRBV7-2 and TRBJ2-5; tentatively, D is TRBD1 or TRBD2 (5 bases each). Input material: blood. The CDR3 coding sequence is TGTGCCAGCAGCTTTCGGGGACGGTTGGGAGAGACCCAGTACTTC. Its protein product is CASSFRGRLGETQYF.